One and the same sample provided the 19 T cell receptor beta chains below, sequenced in a study of OX40 agonist ivuxolimab in advanced cancers. Profiled with immunoSEQ multiplex PCR; TCRdb holds only in-frame clones, not every one. The sample shows around 60,000 clones, roughly 89% of them seen only once. The sequences come from CD4+ or CD8+ T cells sorted from blood, collected in a trial of the OX40 agonist ivuxolimab. The receptors originated from an adult with an advanced solid tumor such as melanoma, head and neck, liver or kidney cancer.

V is TRBV30 and J is TRBJ1-2; D remains ambiguous. The length of the CDR3 is 13 residues. V was clipped by 3 bases and J by 3 bases, with 11 bases between them. The germline CDR1 and CDR2 sequences are GTSNPN and SVGIG (reference sequence). The CDR3 reads CAWSPLVDYGYTF. For the CDR3, the DNA is TGTGCCTGGAGCCCCCTAGTGGACTATGGCTACACCTTC.

This clone has just a few counts. This sequence joins TRBV4-3 and TRBJ1-4; tentatively, D is TRBD1 (5 bases). Germline V gene data show CDR1 as LGHNA and CDR2 as YSLEER. The V and J ends lost 0 bases and 6 bases respectively, with 11 bases between them. This CDR3 comprises 15 residues. The CDR3 here is CASSQDWAGHEKLFF. The CDR3 DNA sequence: TGCGCCAGCAGCCAAGACTGGGCAGGGCATGAAAAACTGTTTTTT.

A single count supports this clone. In nucleotides, the CDR3 is TGCAGCGTTGAAAGCCTAGCGGGAAGCGAGCAGTACTTC. Translation gives CSVESLAGSEQYF. This sequence joins TRBV29-1 and TRBJ2-7, with 9 bases fitting TRBD2. V gave up 2 bases and J gave up 6 bases; unmatched junction bases: 5. The CDR3 length is 13 residues. Looked up from germline, CDR1 is SQVTM and CDR2 is ANQGSEA.

This chain uses TRBV6-5 with TRBJ1-1; the D is unclear. Germline CDR1 and CDR2: MNHEY and SVGAGI. The CDR3 contains 14 residues. Trimming removed 5 bases from V and 1 base from J, with 11 bases in between. Written as DNA, the CDR3 is TGTGCCAGCAGTGAGTACAACAAGAACACTGAAGCTTTCTTT. The encoded protein is CASSEYNKNTEAFF.

With regard to this clone: One end of the junction fails to match germline, which may point to a read error. The rearrangement uses TRBV7-7 and TRBJ2-5; 8 positions match TRBD1. The germline CDR1 and CDR2 sequences are SSHAT and FNYEAQ (reference sequence). The CDR3 has 16 amino acids. The CDR3: CASSLARSGGWETQYF. Written as DNA, the CDR3 is TGTGCTAGCAGCTTAGCGCGATCAGGGGGCTGGGAGACCCAGTACTTC.

This clone was counted once. The CDR3 bases are TGTGCCAGCGGTCGAGCGGGGAGCTCCTACGAGCAGTACTTC. Amino acids: CASGRAGSSYEQYF. V and J are TRBV6-5 and TRBJ2-7, with 7 nucleotides matching TRBD2. Germline V gene data show CDR1 as MNHEY and CDR2 as SVGAGI. CDR3 length equals 14 residues. J gave up 0 bases and V 8 bases, and 7 bases lay outside the gene matches.

The chain employs TRBV7-2 and TRBJ2-1, with D possibly TRBD2 on 5 matching bases. This CDR3 comprises 16 residues. The V and J ends lost 2 bases and 0 bases respectively, with 11 bases between them. CDR1 is SGHTA and CDR2 is FQGNSA in the germline V gene. CDR3 amino acids: CASSLSGGSSYNEQFF. The CDR3 region has the DNA TGTGCCAGCAGCTTAAGCGGTGGCTCCTCCTACAATGAGCAGTTCTTC.

V and J are TRBV5-4 and TRBJ2-3; no reliable D call. Trimming removed 1 base from V and 1 base from J, with 7 bases in between. CDR3 size: 14 residues. CDR1 SGHNT and CDR2 YYREEE come from the germline V gene (reference sequence). The CDR3 loop reads CASSLSSGTDTQYF. DNA for the CDR3: TGTGCCAGCAGCTTGTCCTCGGGCACAGATACGCAGTATTTT.

V usage is TRBV6-5 and J usage is TRBJ2-3, with no clear D. Trimming cost V 2 bases and J 2 bases, with 5 bases left between them. CDR1 is MNHEY and CDR2 is SVGAGI in the germline V gene. There are 13 residues in the CDR3. DNA of the CDR3: TGTGCCAGCAGTTACCGGCACACAGATACGCAGTATTTT. This encodes CASSYRHTDTQYF.

The CDR3 protein is CASSSPSEGHYEQYF. In DNA form, the CDR3 reads TGTGCCAGCAGTTCTCCCTCCGAAGGGCACTACGAGCAGTACTTC. V usage is TRBV27 and J usage is TRBJ2-7; no definite D call. The CDR3 consists of 15 residues. With 4 bases removed from V and 3 bases from J, the gap between germline ends came to 16 bases. Germline V lookup: CDR1 MNHEY, CDR2 SMNVEV (reference sequence).

This clone was recorded once. V gene TRBV7-9 combines with J gene TRBJ2-7; D is undetermined. The V gene lost 0 bases and the J gene lost 13 bases, with 16 bases spanning the gap. Germline CDR1 and CDR2: SEHNR and FQNEAQ (reference sequence). The CDR3 sequence is 13 residues long. The CDR3 bases are TGTGCCAGCAGCTTAGCCAGCCCCCTACGTCCTTACTTC. The encoded protein is CASSLASPLRPYF.

This chain links TRBV7-9 with TRBJ2-5, with unresolved D. Germline V gene lookup returns CDR1 SEHNR and CDR2 FQNEAQ (reference sequence). This CDR3 spans 11 amino acids. Trimming took 5 bases from V and 5 from J, leaving 6 bases between them. The CDR3 sequence is CASSDRETQYF. DNA for the CDR3: TGTGCCAGCAGCGATCGGGAGACCCAGTACTTC.

This CDR3 reads CSVGTGADGYTF. The CDR3 bases are TGCAGCGTTGGTACAGGGGCTGATGGCTACACCTTC. The V gene is TRBV29-1, the J gene TRBJ1-2; 7 bases map to TRBD1. The ends lost 4 bases at V and 6 bases at J; junction bases unmatched: 5. The CDR3 spans 12 residues. Per the germline V gene, CDR1 is SQVTM and CDR2 is ANQGSEA.

The chain uses TRBV5-1 and TRBJ2-1, with a tentative D call TRBD2 (6 bases). Deletions cut 6 bases from V and 3 bases from J, with 13 bases between. CDR3 size: 14 residues. Looked up from germline, CDR1 is SGHRS and CDR2 is YFSETQ. The CDR3 bases are TGCGCCAGCAATTCGGGGGAGTACTACAATGAGCAGTTCTTC. Translated: CASNSGEYYNEQFF.

For the CDR3, the DNA is TGTGCCAGCAGCGCCCAGGGACTAGCGGGAGTAGTGGGCCAAGAGACCCAGTACTTC. It specifies CASSAQGLAGVVGQETQYF. This sequence joins TRBV9 and TRBJ2-5, with 14 bases lining up with TRBD2. The V gene end was trimmed by 3 bases and the J gene end by 1 base; junction bases not matched to a gene: 11. This CDR3 has 19 residues. Germline lookup yields CDR1 SGDLS and CDR2 YYNGEE.

The chain couples TRBV11-1 to TRBJ2-7, with 10 bases aligning to TRBD2. The CDR3 sequence is 16 residues long. In germline, CDR1 is SGHAT, CDR2 FQDESV (reference sequence). V shed 0 bases and J 3 bases; nucleotides not matched to a gene: 5. The CDR3 is CASSLAGASGGYEQYF. CDR3 in DNA: TGTGCCAGCAGCTTAGCGGGGGCTAGCGGGGGCTACGAGCAGTACTTC.

The chain joins TRBV2 to TRBJ2-5, with 7 bases that match TRBD1. The CDR3 contains 13 residues. Looked up from germline, CDR1 is SNHLY and CDR2 is FYNNEI. Trimming at V came to 11 bases and at J to 5 bases, leaving 11 bases not matched to a gene. The CDR3 nucleotides read TGTGCCGGAAACAGGGGAGTCGAGGAGACCCAGTACTTC. Translation: CAGNRGVEETQYF.

A single count supports this clone. This chain connects TRBV7-6 to TRBJ2-7; D unresolved. CDR1 is SGHVS, CDR2 FNYEAQ, per germline. The CDR3 has 12 residues. Trimming removed 2 bases at V and 7 bases at J, with 9 bases between. The CDR3 coding sequence is TGTGCCAGCAGCTTAACTCCTCTAGAGCAGTACTTC. Translated: CASSLTPLEQYF. The entire variable domain, with the rest obtained from reference TRBV7-6 and TRBJ2-7, is as follows: GAGVSQSPRYKVTKRGQDVALRCDPISGHVSLYWYRQALGQGPEFLTYFNYEAQQDKSGLPNDRFSAERPEGSISTLTIQRTEQRDSAMYRCASSLTPLEQYFGPGTRLTVT.

The V gene is TRBV6-6, the J gene TRBJ1-2; D gene unclear. The CDR3 extends over 13 amino acids. The germline CDR1 and CDR2 sequences are MNHNY and SVGAGI (reference sequence). Trimming cost V 6 bases and J 8 bases, with 16 bases left between them. The DNA for the CDR3 is TGTGCCAGCAGCCCGGGCCTCGGCGGGGGCTACACCTTC. This codes for CASSPGLGGGYTF.